This T cell receptor (beta chain) was identified in a study of blood T cells in healthy people across ages. Turning to the study itself: Every two T cells gave about one barcoded beta molecule via template switching. Findings and limits, study-wide: The recorded TCR beta diversity per million T cells decreased in a roughly linear manner with age.

The CDR3 consists of 12 residues. CDR1 is SEHNR and CDR2 is FQNEAQ in the germline V gene (reference sequence). Trimming took 2 bases from V and 6 from J, leaving 7 bases between them. A second PCR of roughly 7 to 11 cycles used a sample-barcoded 5' primer and a J-beta primer mix. TCRdb redid the calling of the 5' RACE reads with MiXCR, one entry per CDR3 protein. The sample carries roughly 550,000 distinct CDR3 sequences, about 25% recorded once. This clonotype has more than one count but fewer than ten. No antigen is known for it. The same data also went into a second study, on T cells of mothers and their children. That source adds: A few healthy Caucasian mothers, along with their six children, served as the donors. The yield was over 9.5 million TCR beta CDR3 reads from each mother and around 2.9 million from each child.

This chain uses TRBV7-9 with TRBJ2-5; no clear D gene. The sample was blood. The clonotype was recovered from a boy between 10 and 17 years old in good health. CDR3 bases: TGTGCCAGCAGCTTATCCTTCCAGACCCAGTACTTC. It yields the protein CASSLSFQTQYF.